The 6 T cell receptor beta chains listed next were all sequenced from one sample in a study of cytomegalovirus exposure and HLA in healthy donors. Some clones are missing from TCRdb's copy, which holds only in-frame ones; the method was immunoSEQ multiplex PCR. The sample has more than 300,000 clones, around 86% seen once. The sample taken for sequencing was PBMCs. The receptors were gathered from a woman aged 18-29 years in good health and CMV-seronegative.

For the CDR3, the DNA is TGTGCCAGCTCACCCGGGAACACTGAAGCTTTCTTT. It yields the protein CASSPGNTEAFF. The chain uses TRBV18 and TRBJ1-1; D not certain. Germline loops: CDR1 KGHSH, CDR2 LQKENI. The CDR3 is 12 residues long. V was pared by 3 bases and J by 1 base, with 3 bases between.

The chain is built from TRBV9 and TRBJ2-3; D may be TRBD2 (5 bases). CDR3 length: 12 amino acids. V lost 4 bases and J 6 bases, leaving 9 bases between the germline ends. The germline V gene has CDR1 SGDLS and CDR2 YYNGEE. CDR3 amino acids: CASSQAADTQYF. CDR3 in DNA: TGTGCCAGCAGCCAAGCGGCGGATACGCAGTATTTT.

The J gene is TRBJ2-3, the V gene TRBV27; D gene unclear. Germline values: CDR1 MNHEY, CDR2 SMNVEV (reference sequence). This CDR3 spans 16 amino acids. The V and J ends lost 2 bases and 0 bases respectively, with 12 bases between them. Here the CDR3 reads CASSLTLAESTDTQYF. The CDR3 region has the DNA TGTGCCAGCAGTTTAACTCTTGCGGAAAGCACAGATACGCAGTATTTT.

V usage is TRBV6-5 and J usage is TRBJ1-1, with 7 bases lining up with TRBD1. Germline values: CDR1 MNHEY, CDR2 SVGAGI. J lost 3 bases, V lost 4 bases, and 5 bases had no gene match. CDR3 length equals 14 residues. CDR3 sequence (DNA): TGTGCCAGCAGTTGGGGGACAGAATACACTGAAGCTTTCTTT. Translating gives CASSWGTEYTEAFF.

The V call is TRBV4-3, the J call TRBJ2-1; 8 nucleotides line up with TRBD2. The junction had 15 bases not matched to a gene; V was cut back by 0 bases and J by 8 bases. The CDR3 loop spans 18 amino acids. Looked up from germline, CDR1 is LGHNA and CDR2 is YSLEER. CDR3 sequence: CASSQDSSGSGSRYEQFF. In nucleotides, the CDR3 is TGCGCCAGCAGCCAAGATAGTTCGGGGAGCGGGAGTAGGTATGAGCAGTTCTTC.

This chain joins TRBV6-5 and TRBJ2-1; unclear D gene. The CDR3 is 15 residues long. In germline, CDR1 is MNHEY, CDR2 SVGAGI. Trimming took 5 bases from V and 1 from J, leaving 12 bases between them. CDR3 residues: CASSTKTRSYNEQFF. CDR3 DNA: TGTGCCAGCAGTACCAAGACCAGGTCCTACAATGAGCAGTTCTTC.